This T cell receptor beta chain appears in the sequencing data of a study of cytomegalovirus exposure and HLA in healthy donors. General study results and limits: Some highly shared sequence variants likely arose as a pipeline artifact. High sensitivity and specificity were reportedly achieved when the classifier diagnosed cytomegalovirus status. Earlier analysis yielded a pattern in which most TCR beta V segments were productive about 90% or about 30% of the time. A later analysis linked a missense variant in DCLRE1C to the trimming of TCR beta V and J genes.

Turning to this clone: The antigen is undetermined.

Germline CDR1 reads SQVTM; CDR2 reads ANQGSEA. This CDR3 has 13 residues. Trimming removed 4 bases at V and 4 bases at J, with 13 bases between. In the PCR, 60 Vbeta and 13 Jbeta primers were used. Repertoires were generated with immunoSEQ multiplex PCR, while TCRdb's copy carries only in-frame clones and drops some. The sample yields fewer than 85,000 clones, 72% seen once. The chain links TRBV29-1 to TRBJ2-5; tentatively, D is TRBD2 (5 bases). This sequence originates from a woman in her thirties or forties in good health and CMV-seropositive. Sample: PBMCs. DNA for the CDR3: TGCAGCGTTGTTGCCGGGGAAGCAGAGACCCAGTACTTC. This gives the protein CSVVAGEAETQYF.